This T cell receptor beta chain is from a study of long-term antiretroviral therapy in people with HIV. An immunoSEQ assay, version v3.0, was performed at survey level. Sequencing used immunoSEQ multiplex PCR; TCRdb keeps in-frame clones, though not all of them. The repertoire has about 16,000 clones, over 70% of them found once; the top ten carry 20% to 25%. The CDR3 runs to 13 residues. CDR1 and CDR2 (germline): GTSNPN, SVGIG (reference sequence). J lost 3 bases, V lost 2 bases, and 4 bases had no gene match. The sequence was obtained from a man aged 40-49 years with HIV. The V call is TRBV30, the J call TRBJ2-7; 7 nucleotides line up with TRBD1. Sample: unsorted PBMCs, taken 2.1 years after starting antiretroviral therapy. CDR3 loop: CAWSPGGNYEQYF. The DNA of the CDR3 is TGTGCCTGGAGTCCAGGGGGAAACTACGAGCAGTACTTC.